Included here is one T cell receptor (beta chain) sequence, with context. Antigen: not known. Every donor gave roughly 9.2 milliliters of peripheral blood. Each sample had at least 6.5 million PBMCs isolated. Then a second PCR, running about 7 to 11 cycles, was carried out with a sample-barcoded 5' primer and a J-beta primer mix. TCRdb reprocessed the 5' RACE reads via MiXCR and lists one record per CDR3 protein. The sample holds about 1.5 million distinct CDR3 sequences, 35% to 45% seen once. Trimming took 7 bases from V and 4 from J, leaving 8 bases between them. CDR1 MGHDK and CDR2 SYGVNS come from the germline V gene. CDR3 size: 13 residues. This specimen belongs to a study of blood T cells in healthy people across ages. Study findings and constraints: PBMCs were not sorted, which prevented a conclusive comparison of naive versus antigen-experienced cells. Aged donors had fewer naive CD4+ cells and lower diversity than long-lived donors.

The chain recombines TRBV25-1 with TRBJ2-6, with D possibly being TRBD1 (6 bases). The source is a woman between 18 and 30 years old in good health. Sequencing used blood. CDR3 residues: CASTDRGANVLTF. DNA for the CDR3: TGTGCCAGCACCGACAGGGGGGCCAACGTCCTGACTTTC.